The 11 T cell receptor beta chains below all came from one sample that was sequenced in a study of CD8 T cells in ankylosing spondylitis. TCRdb reanalysed the 5' RACE reads using MiXCR and keeps one entry per CDR3 protein. This sample has 230,000 or so distinct CDR3 sequences, with 18% found just once. The sample comprised blood, either unsorted or a sorted T cell fraction (not recorded which). Receptors were obtained from a male donor with ankylosing spondylitis or in good health (not recorded which).

V and J are TRBV6-7 and TRBJ2-6, with 9 bases aligning to TRBD1. TRBV6-7 is noted as an ORF with a role that remains uncertain. Trimming took 4 bases from V and 3 from J; bases not matched to a gene: 7. There are 17 residues in the CDR3. The CDR3 DNA follows: TGTGCCAGCAGTTTTCCGGGACAGGGTGGTGGGGCCAACGTCCTGACTTTC. Its translation: CASSFPGQGGGANVLTF.

This clonotype was counted many times. The chain couples TRBV9 to TRBJ2-1; TRBD2 agrees at 8 bases. The CDR3 is 15 residues long. The germline CDR1 and CDR2 sequences are SGDLS and YYNGEE. The J segment lost 5 bases and the V segment lost 2 bases, leaving 6 bases of the junction unmatched. The CDR3 loop is CASSVSGGINNEQFF. The CDR3, as DNA: TGTGCCAGCAGCGTGTCGGGAGGGATTAACAATGAGCAGTTCTTC. The full variable domain, completed using reference TRBV9 and TRBJ2-1, is DSGVTQTPKHLITATGQRVTLRCSPRSGDLSVYWYQQSLDQGLQFLIQYYNGEERAKGNILERFSAQQFPDLHSELNLSSLELGDSALYFCASSVSGGINNEQFFGPGTRLTVL.

The sample holds a few counts of this clonotype. The chain couples TRBV25-1 to TRBJ1-6; 7 nucleotides line up with TRBD1. V shed 4 bases, J shed 9 bases, and the junction held 12 bases outside the gene matches. This CDR3 has 16 amino acids. Germline CDR1 is MGHDK and CDR2 is SYGVNS. The CDR3 region is CASSARPTGLGSPLHF. The CDR3, as DNA: TGTGCCAGCAGTGCCCGACCGACAGGGCTCGGTTCACCCCTCCACTTT.

The CDR3 region is CASSQEPQDAYEQYF. The CDR3 DNA sequence: TGCGCCAGCAGCCAAGAACCGCAGGATGCCTACGAGCAGTACTTC. The V and J genes are TRBV4-1 and TRBJ2-7; no clear D. CDR1 is MGHRA, CDR2 YSYEKL, per germline. Trimming left V 0 bases short and J 2 bases short, with 11 bases between. The CDR3 contains 15 residues.

The chain recombines TRBV27 with TRBJ2-1; D ambiguous. This CDR3 contains 13 residues. CDR1 is MNHEY and CDR2 is SMNVEV in the germline V gene (reference sequence). Deletions cut 4 bases from V and 5 bases from J, with 9 bases between. The CDR3 sequence: CASSSRLDNEQFF. In nucleotides, the CDR3 is TGTGCCAGCAGTTCCCGTTTAGACAATGAGCAGTTCTTC.

The V call is TRBV2, the J call TRBJ1-6; a possible D gene is TRBD1 (5 bases). With 6 bases removed from V and 4 bases from J, the gap between germline ends came to 13 bases. CDR1 SNHLY and CDR2 FYNNEI come from the germline V gene. The CDR3 sequence is 15 residues long. The CDR3: CASSTSGPYNSPLHF. DNA for the CDR3: TGTGCCAGCAGCACATCGGGACCGTATAATTCACCCCTCCACTTT.

This clonotype came up once. DNA for the CDR3: TGTGCCAGCAGTTCAGATTGGGGGTCCTACAATGAGCAGTTCTTC. This codes for CASSSDWGSYNEQFF. The chain recombines TRBV5-6 with TRBJ2-1; D tentatively reads TRBD1 or TRBD2 (5 bases each). Germline CDR1 SGHDT, CDR2 YYEEEE. The CDR3 consists of 15 residues. V gave up 5 bases and J gave up 1 base, with 13 bases separating them. The full variable domain, completed using reference TRBV5-6 and TRBJ2-1, is DAGVTQSPTHLIKTRGQQVTLRCSPKSGHDTVSWYQQALGQGPQFIFQYYEEEERQRGNFPDRFSGHQFPNYSSELNVNALLLGDSALYLCASSSDWGSYNEQFFGPGTRLTVL.

This clonotype was counted many times. The chain combines TRBV12-3 or TRBV12-4 with TRBJ2-2, with 8 bases lining up with TRBD2. The ends lost 3 bases at V and 5 bases at J; junction bases unmatched: 2. CDR3 length: 14 residues. The DNA of the CDR3 is TGTGCCAGCAGTTTGCGGGAGGTGACCGGGGAGCTGTTTTTT. Protein sequence: CASSLREVTGELFF.

The chain has TRBV29-1 and TRBJ2-7; 15 nucleotides align to TRBD2. V lost 6 bases to trimming and J lost 1 base; unmatched junction nucleotides: 4. Germline values: CDR1 SQVTM, CDR2 ANQGSEA. The length of the CDR3 is 15 residues. The CDR3 DNA reads as TGCAGCGTGGCCGGACTAGCGGGAGGGTCCTACGAGCAGTACTTC. Translated: CSVAGLAGGSYEQYF.

The chain has TRBV6-1 and TRBJ2-7; 7 nucleotides align to TRBD2. Germline trimming cut 0 bases from V and 3 bases from J; bases unmatched to any gene: 5. Looked up from germline, CDR1 is MNHNS and CDR2 is SASEGT. The CDR3 extends over 15 amino acids. The CDR3 DNA is TGTGCCAGCAGTGAAGCCAGCGGGAATATCTACGAGCAGTACTTC. It encodes CASSEASGNIYEQYF.

This clonotype was detected only a few times. V and J are TRBV10-3 and TRBJ2-7, with 10 bases matching TRBD1. Germline V gives CDR1 ENHRY, CDR2 SYGVKD. This CDR3 is 15 amino acids long. Trimming took 7 bases from V and 3 from J; bases not matched to a gene: 9. CDR3 sequence (DNA): TGTGCCATCACCGAGGACAGGGGGGGCCTCTACGAGCAGTACTTC. As protein: CAITEDRGGLYEQYF.